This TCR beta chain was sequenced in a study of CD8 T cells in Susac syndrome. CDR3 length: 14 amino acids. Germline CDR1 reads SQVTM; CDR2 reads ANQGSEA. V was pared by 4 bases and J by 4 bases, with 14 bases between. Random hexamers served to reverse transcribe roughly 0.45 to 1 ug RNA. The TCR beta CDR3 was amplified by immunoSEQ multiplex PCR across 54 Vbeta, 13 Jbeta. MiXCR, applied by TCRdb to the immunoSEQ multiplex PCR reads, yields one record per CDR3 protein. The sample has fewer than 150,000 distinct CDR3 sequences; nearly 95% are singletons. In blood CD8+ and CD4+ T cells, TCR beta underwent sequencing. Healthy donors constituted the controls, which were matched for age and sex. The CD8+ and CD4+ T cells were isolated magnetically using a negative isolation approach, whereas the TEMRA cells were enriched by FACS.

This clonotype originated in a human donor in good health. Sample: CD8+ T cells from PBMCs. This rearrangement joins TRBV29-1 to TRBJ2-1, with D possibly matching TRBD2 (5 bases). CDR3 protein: CSVVVRDSYNEQFF. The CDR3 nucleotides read TGCAGCGTTGTCGTGAGGGATTCTTACAATGAGCAGTTCTTC.